This TCR beta chain was obtained from a study of cytomegalovirus exposure and HLA in healthy donors (dated by TCRdb to about 2017). Regarding the research as a whole: In an earlier analysis of approximately 500 of the donors, 276 Gb of sequence data and 117 million unique TCR beta sequences from about 179 million T cells were reported. Roughly 5 DR-DQ haplotypes were treated as single units for association and clustering because of strong linkage in the cohort. Typing coverage differed by locus: A, B, C, DRB1 and DQB1 were typed in about 620-630 donors, DQA1 in about 550, DPA1 in approximately 610, and DPB1 in roughly 470. The study combined high-throughput TCR immunosequencing, statistical association of individual TCRs with disease status, and machine learning to predict cytomegalovirus infection status. HLA typing covered class I and class II loci at four-digit resolution. The study aimed to test whether signatures of past pathogen exposure could be identified by cataloging public T cell receptors. Of the approximately 370 genotyped donors, more than 75% were placed in the genetic ancestry cluster associated with self-reported Caucasian donors. A later analysis re-examined previously published TCR beta repertoires from about 700 donors and added high-resolution HLA genotyping to investigate patterns of TCR occurrence. Besides the first cohort of roughly 660 subjects, a separate validation cohort made up of around 120 different subjects was used. In a later genetic analysis, genome-wide SNP genotypes for about three fifths of the roughly 670 donors were used, and that subset was treated as a discovery cohort. Rather than drawing on any new phenotypic data, the later analysis identified candidate immune exposures from TCR beta sequences and the way those sequences occurred across donors. All discovery cohort repertoires had been generated using a single sequencing platform. Alongside the repertoire data, information on donor age, sex, ethnicity and CMV serostatus was compiled. Using immunosequencing, the study profiled T cell repertoires from fewer than 850 subjects and related those repertoires to cytomegalovirus serostatus. Among some 400 genotyped donors of the cohort, an average of around 250,000 unique TCR beta nucleotide sequences was sequenced per donor, of which about 19% were non-productive. An earlier analysis of 587 of the donors used high-throughput TCR beta sequencing to judge whether each TCR beta V gene segment behaved as functional or pseudogenic. Approximately 330 gigabases of sequencing data and tens of millions of unique TCR sequences made up an early release that covered approximately 620 HLA-typed donors.

V lost 4 bases and J lost 4 bases; the stretch between them is 14 bases long. The germline V gene gives CDR1 as MNHNS and CDR2 as SASEGT. The CDR3 runs 14 amino acids, cysteine and phenylalanine included. The entry retains the CDR3 DNA only, 42 bases that are in frame from base 1. What the study reported, not specific to this receptor: Specific HLA alleles were associated with some 15,000 TCR beta sequences at a false discovery rate of 0.05 in a later analysis. About 17 rarely observed V segments, including chromosome 9 orphons, were excluded from the earlier analysis of approximately 500 of the donors because counts were too low. Linkage disequilibrium might explain the correlated functional status among segregating V segments, but an unknown experimental factor could not be excluded. The presence/absence analyses assumed that sequencing depth was roughly uniform across donors, and that assumption may not be true. A further reported finding was that TCR beta sequences accurately predicted the HLA-A and HLA-B alleles for most subjects in the first cohort. Because the 87-base-pair reads could not distinguish some IMGT-functional V segments, including TRBV6-2 and TRBV6-3, those segments were excluded. While some public TCRs were present in many individuals, most TCR sequences turned up only very rarely across donors. Because HLA typing was missing for some donors at each locus, association tests included only the typed subset. Most CMV-associated TCR beta chains appeared to be HLA-restricted in a later analysis, and the HLA associations seemed to be driven largely by CMV exposure. In the study, about 150 TCR beta chains were listed as associated with cytomegalovirus. In vitro tests confirmed that three of the cytomegalovirus-associated TCR beta chains recognize cytomegalovirus antigens. Immune exposure information for the cohort was limited to CMV serostatus. In an earlier analysis of around 600 of the donors, most TCR beta V segments were observed in productive rearrangements about 90% or about 30% of the time, broadly matching IMGT annotations. In a later analysis, several top co-occurrence clusters were reported to appear linked to parvovirus B19, influenza, CMV and Epstein-Barr virus. The classifier was reported to diagnose cytomegalovirus status with high specificity and sensitivity in both the original and validation cohorts. When HLA alleles, especially DR and DQ, strongly co-occurred, attributing TCR associations to individual alleles was difficult. According to a later genetic analysis, donors in an Asian-associated ancestry cluster had fewer N-insertions in productive TCRs than the approximately 690-donor mean. In this cohort, only TCR beta chains were sequenced, and detectable features were limited by the absence of alpha or paired-chain data. In a later analysis, the rate of TCR association differed among HLA loci, with DRB1 alleles having the most associated TCRs and HLA-C alleles having the fewest. In a later genetic analysis, a missense DCLRE1C variant was associated with V-gene and J-gene trimming of TCR beta chains, and the association was replicated in an independent cohort. A cluster of highly shared sequence variants was judged likely to be a technical artifact of the sequencing pipeline. In a later analysis, HLA-associated TCR beta chains showed more clonal expansion and lower generation probabilities than non-associated chains that were equally common. The authors suggested that the approach could potentially be extended to other disease states and immunological phenotypes.

The library was made by the immunoSEQ multiplex PCR assay. For the multiplex PCR, a mixture combining 60 forward primers for TCR Vbeta segments and 13 reverse primers for TCR Jbeta segments was used. Amplification of the CDR3 region of rearranged TCR beta genes was performed with a multiplex PCR assay on genomic DNA. The Illumina HiSeq System was used to sequence the amplified TCR beta libraries as 87-base-pair reads. The study's own analysis went as follows. Across the roughly 640 repertoires, a later analysis counted 80 million or so unique TCR beta chains, approximately 12 million of which were shared by at least two donors. Raw reads were error-corrected and collapsed into unique sequences with a nearest-neighbor algorithm that merged closely related sequences to remove PCR and sequencing errors. V, D and J gene segments were assigned by aligning CDR3 sequences to IMGT reference sequences. Each retained sequence needed at least a six-nucleotide match to both a V gene segment and a J gene segment. A rearrangement was called productive if the CDR3 had no stop codons and remained in frame with V and J, and every other rearrangement was called non-productive. CDR3 was defined by IMGT convention, running from the second conserved V-encoded cysteine to the conserved J-encoded phenylalanine. The earlier analysis of a few hundred of the donors excluded any sequence lacking an unambiguous match to a single V gene segment. An earlier analysis of a few hundred of the donors called V segments functional above 56.7% productive rearrangements and segregating when the between-donor standard deviation exceeded 5%. A statistical classification framework was built to diagnose cytomegalovirus status from the catalog of TCR beta chain sequences. In a later analysis, V and J genes were assigned by comparing TCR nucleotide sequences against IMGT/GENE-DB human TR gene sequences. The TCRdist pipeline was used in a later analysis to assign CDR3 sequences and most-parsimonious VDJ recombination scenarios. In a later analysis, every TCR beta chain was defined by the combination of its CDR3 amino acid sequence and its V-gene family, and reads without a unique V-gene family were dropped. To address suspected cross-contamination and a sequencing artifact, a later analysis removed over 500 highly shared, low-generation-probability nucleotide sequences. In a later analysis, a clonal expansion index for each public chain was calculated from normalized within-repertoire ranks of inferred template counts. Generation probabilities in a later analysis came from a VDJ recombination model fitted to out-of-frame rearrangements, and those results were checked against IGoR. In a later analysis, TCR-TCR, TCR-HLA and TCR-CMV co-occurrence was scored with hypergeometric tests, and a repertoire-size bias correction was applied to TCR pairs. To estimate false discovery rates, a later analysis permuted the HLA or CMV assignments 20 times. A later analysis grouped co-occurring TCRs with DBSCAN, adding TCRdist sequence similarity when clustering within HLA-allele-positive subsets. Repertoires with fewer than 30,000 or more than 120,000 public chains, plus five repertoires with anomalous nucleotide sharing, were excluded from co-occurrence clustering. TCRdb limited this immuneACCESS table to in-frame rearrangements with V and J called. A share of clones is missing; checked studies link under half to unresolved V genes, and the rest is unexplained. V and J calls plus clone size are reproduced from that table; the DNA served to infer D and trimming. Recorded for this sample are 150,000 to 200,000 clones; more than 70% of them occurred a single time. The ten largest clones add up to 1.5% of the sample.

The cohort was made up of roughly 670 healthy bone marrow donors. At the time of sampling, all cohort members were nominally healthy, though unrecorded immune exposures were likely present. The donor tested CMV seronegative and was one of the 352 seronegative cohort members. A peripheral blood sample was provided by each donor, and peripheral blood mononuclear cells were used for TCR beta sequencing. The Qiagen DNeasy Blood Extraction Kit was used to extract genomic DNA from the blood cell samples. Worth noting for this clone: Its specific antigen is unknown. No much larger clone is present one base from it, and per-base qualities are unavailable.

Sequencing input: PBMCs. The clonotype originates from a girl between 5 and 17 years old in good health and CMV-seronegative. The receptor chain draws on TRBV6-1 and TRBJ2-7, and TRBD1 may be the D gene, going by 5 matching bases. The CDR3 sequence is CASSGAGSRYEQYF. The nucleotide sequence is TGTGCCAGCAGTGGGGCAGGGTCGAGGTACGAGCAGTACTTC.